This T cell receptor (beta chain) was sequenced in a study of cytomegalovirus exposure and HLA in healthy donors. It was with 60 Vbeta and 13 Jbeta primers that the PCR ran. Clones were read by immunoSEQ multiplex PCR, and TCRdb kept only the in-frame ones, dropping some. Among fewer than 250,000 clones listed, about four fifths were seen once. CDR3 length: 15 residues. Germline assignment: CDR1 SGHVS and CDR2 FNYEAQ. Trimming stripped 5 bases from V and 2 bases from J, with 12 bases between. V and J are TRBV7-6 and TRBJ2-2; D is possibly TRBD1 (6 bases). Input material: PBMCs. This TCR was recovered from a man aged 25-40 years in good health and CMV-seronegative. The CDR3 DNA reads TGTGCCAGCAGCCCTTTGACAGGAAACACCGGGGAGCTGTTTTTT. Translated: CASSPLTGNTGELFF.